This T cell receptor beta chain was captured by sequencing in a study of identical twins. No donor was unhealthy or non-Caucasian. CDR3 length equals 13 residues. V gave up 5 bases and J gave up 9 bases; unmatched junction bases: 7. Per germline, CDR1 SGHNT and CDR2 YENEEA. TCRdb independently ran MiXCR on the 5' RACE reads; one entry per CDR3 protein. Of roughly 750,000 distinct CDR3 sequences detected, 21% appear once; the ten largest clones hold 4.3%. Another study also made use of these data, one on T cells expressing NK-cell markers. This second study says: Leadership of the CD3+CD56-NKG2C+ fraction also belonged to these clonotypes in a handful of donors. Unclear, still, was the HCMV specificity of the expanded NKG2C+ T cell clones.

The clonotype originates from a woman aged 18-29 years in good health. This rearrangement joins TRBV11-3 to TRBJ2-1, with 7 nucleotides matching TRBD2. The specimen sequenced was PBMCs. CDR3 region: CASSQNSGTEQFF. CDR3 in DNA: TGTGCCAGCAGCCAAAACAGCGGGACTGAGCAGTTCTTC. Full variable domain (remainder filled in from reference TRBV11-3 and TRBJ2-1): EAGVVQSPRYKIIEKKQPVAFWCNPISGHNTLYWYLQNLGQGPELLIRYENEEAVDDSQLPKDRFSAERLKGVDSTLKIQPAELGDSAVYLCASSQNSGTEQFFGPGTRLTVL.